This passage covers 2 T cell receptor beta chains from one sample sequenced in a study of OX40 agonist ivuxolimab in advanced cancers. Repertoires were generated with immunoSEQ multiplex PCR, while TCRdb's copy carries only in-frame clones and drops some. The table has roughly 70,000 clones, about 82% seen once. The sample here was CD4+ or CD8+ T cells sorted from blood, taken in a trial of the OX40 agonist ivuxolimab. These receptors all stem from an adult with an advanced solid tumor such as melanoma, head and neck, liver or kidney cancer.

The J gene is TRBJ1-1, the V gene TRBV30; TRBD1 might be the D (6 bases). Germline-derived CDR1 and CDR2 are GTSNPN and SVGIG (reference sequence). V lost 5 bases, J lost 1 base, and 17 bases lay in between. The CDR3 sequence is 15 residues long. The CDR3 sequence is CAWVLPTTGNTEAFF. CDR3 bases: TGTGCCTGGGTTCTCCCCACGACAGGGAACACTGAAGCTTTCTTT.

The genes are TRBV7-2 and TRBJ2-7; perhaps TRBD2 as D (5 bases). V was trimmed by 2 bases and J by 1 base, leaving 6 bases between them. The germline CDR1 and CDR2 sequences are SGHTA and FQGNSA. The CDR3 has 13 residues. CDR3 protein: CASSLPGSYEQYF. The DNA for the CDR3 is TGTGCCAGCAGCTTACCGGGGTCCTACGAGCAGTACTTC. Full variable domain (outside the CDR3, taken from reference TRBV7-2 and TRBJ2-7): GAGVSQSPSNKVTEKGKDVELRCDPISGHTALYWYRQSLGQGLEFLIYFQGNSAPDKSGLPSDRFSAERTGGSVSTLTIQRTQQEDSAVYLCASSLPGSYEQYFGPGTRLTVT.